This passage covers 28 T cell receptor beta chains from one sample sequenced in a study of cytomegalovirus exposure and HLA in healthy donors. Both 60 Vbeta primers and 13 Jbeta primers went into the PCR. TCRdb's copy holds only in-frame clones and misses some; the assay was immunoSEQ multiplex PCR. The repertoire includes about 200,000 clones, 70% to 85% of them detected once, and 4.4% sits in the top ten. The sequencing input was PBMCs. Source of these receptors: a woman in her thirties in good health and CMV-seropositive.

The V call is TRBV4-2, the J call TRBJ1-2; TRBD1 aligns across 8 bases. The CDR3 length is 15 residues. Germline CDR1 reads LGHNA; CDR2 reads YNFKEQ. With 2 bases clipped from V and 4 bases from J, the junction kept 6 bases outside the gene matches. The DNA of the CDR3 is TGTGCCAGCAGCCAATGCAGGGGGCTCGGCTATGGCTACACCTTC. Translated: CASSQCRGLGYGYTF.

The V and J genes are TRBV5-1 and TRBJ1-4, with 9 positions matching TRBD1. The CDR3 covers 16 residues. The V segment lost 0 bases and the J segment 6 bases; nucleotides outside the gene matches: 6. The germline V gene has CDR1 SGHRS and CDR2 YFSETQ. CDR3 nucleotide sequence: TGCGCCAGCAGCTTGGGGTCCGGGACAGGGTATGAAAAACTGTTTTTT. Translated, it gives CASSLGSGTGYEKLFF.

The chain links TRBV30 to TRBJ1-1; unclear D gene. Germline-derived CDR1 and CDR2 are GTSNPN and SVGIG (reference sequence). The V end lost 0 bases, the J end lost 11 bases, and 13 bases lay between the germline ends. This CDR3 comprises 12 residues. CDR3 region: CAWSVLGVLAFF. CDR3 nucleotides: TGTGCCTGGAGTGTTCTCGGGGTGTTGGCTTTCTTT. The whole variable domain, filled in from reference TRBV30 and TRBJ1-1, reads SQTIHQWPATLVQPVGSPLSLECTVEGTSNPNLYWYRQAAGRGLQLLFYSVGIGQISSEVPQNLSASRPQDRQFILSSKKLLLSDSGFYLCAWSVLGVLAFFGQGTRLTVV.

The V and J genes are TRBV7-9 and TRBJ2-7, with TRBD2 matching over 14 bases. V was clipped by 5 bases and J by 5 bases; unmatched bases: 14. The CDR3 spans 18 residues. Germline V CDR1 and CDR2: SEHNR, FQNEAQ (reference sequence). Here the CDR3 reads CASSQMTSGRGRKDEQYF. The DNA of the CDR3 is TGTGCCAGCAGCCAGATGACTAGCGGGAGGGGTCGAAAGGACGAGCAGTACTTC.

The CDR3 protein is CASSSGVTNYGYTF. Here the CDR3 DNA reads TGTGCCAGCAGTTCAGGGGTAACTAACTATGGCTACACCTTC. V and J are TRBV7-9 and TRBJ1-2; D possibly corresponds to TRBD1 (6 bases). CDR3 size: 14 residues. Trimming took off 6 bases at V and 0 bases at J, with 11 bases between the two ends. Germline CDR1 reads SEHNR; CDR2 reads FQNEAQ (reference sequence). The full variable domain, rest sourced from reference TRBV7-9 and TRBJ1-2, is DTGVSQNPRHKITKRGQNVTFRCDPISEHNRLYWYRQTLGQGPEFLTYFQNEAQLEKSRLLSDRFSAERPKGSFSTLEIQRTEQGDSAMYLCASSSGVTNYGYTFGSGTRLTVV.

This clone has only one observation. This CDR3 reads CASSDHSGYTF. The CDR3 DNA reads TGCGCCAGCAGTGACCACAGTGGCTACACCTTC. The rearrangement uses TRBV10-2 and TRBJ1-2; D is unclear. Germline V gene sequence: CDR1 WSHSY, CDR2 SAAADI. The CDR3 loop spans 11 amino acids. V gave up 3 bases and J gave up 7 bases, with 6 bases separating them.

This chain links TRBV7-9 with TRBJ2-5; D possibly corresponds to TRBD1 (6 bases). CDR3 length: 15 amino acids. With 4 bases removed from V and 5 bases from J, the gap between germline ends came to 17 bases. Germline CDR1 reads SEHNR; CDR2 reads FQNEAQ (reference sequence). The CDR3 DNA reads TGTGCCAGCAGCTCTTACGGGGCAGGGGAGGAGACCCAGTACTTC. This gives the protein CASSSYGAGEETQYF.

This rearrangement joins TRBV9 to TRBJ2-7, with 7 positions matching TRBD1. The CDR3 totals 15 residues. V trimming: 0 bases; J trimming: 4 bases; junction bases outside the gene matches: 7. The germline gives CDR1 SGDLS, CDR2 YYNGEE. CDR3: CASSVGAGGYYEQYF. DNA for the CDR3: TGTGCCAGCAGCGTAGGAGCAGGGGGTTATTACGAGCAGTACTTC.

The rearrangement links TRBV6-5 to TRBJ2-7; TRBD2 agrees at 11 bases. The germline V gene encodes CDR1 MNHEY and CDR2 SVGAGI. V lost 6 bases, J lost 3 bases, and 7 bases stayed unmatched. The length of the CDR3 is 15 residues. CDR3 sequence: CASRKGTSGNYEQYF. As DNA, the CDR3 is TGTGCCAGCAGGAAAGGGACTAGCGGAAACTACGAGCAGTACTTC.

This clone was seen more than once but under ten times. V usage is TRBV5-1 and J usage is TRBJ2-2, with D unclear. CDR1 is SGHRS and CDR2 is YFSETQ in the germline V gene. V lost 0 bases to trimming and J lost 0 bases, with 6 bases between them. This CDR3 contains 15 residues. CDR3: CASSLVRANTGELFF. CDR3 coding DNA: TGCGCCAGCAGCTTGGTAAGAGCGAACACCGGGGAGCTGTTTTTT.

This sequence joins TRBV4-2 and TRBJ2-6; perhaps TRBD2 as D (5 bases). The CDR3 has 18 amino acids. Looked up from germline, CDR1 is LGHNA and CDR2 is YNFKEQ. The V end lost 4 bases, the J end lost 0 bases, and 16 bases lay between the germline ends. The CDR3 reads CASSPEGARHSGANVLTF. The CDR3, as DNA: TGTGCCAGCAGCCCTGAGGGAGCGCGGCACTCTGGGGCCAACGTCCTGACTTTC.

The chain links TRBV4-3 to TRBJ2-2; D gene ambiguous. The CDR3 has 14 residues. CDR1 and CDR2 from the germline V gene are LGHNA and YSLEER. Trimming took off 5 bases at V and 1 base at J, with 8 bases between the two ends. In DNA form, the CDR3 reads TGCGCCAGCAGCTACTCGCGGAACACCGGGGAGCTGTTTTTT. Translating gives CASSYSRNTGELFF.

J is TRBJ1-2 and V is TRBV29-1, with D perhaps TRBD1 (5 bases). Trimming shortened V by 6 bases and J by 0 bases, and 14 bases separated the two germline ends. The CDR3 is 14 residues long. Germline assignment: CDR1 SQVTM and CDR2 ANQGSEA. The DNA for the CDR3 is TGCAGCGTCCCTGGTCAGGGTTCTAACTATGGCTACACCTTC. Its translation: CSVPGQGSNYGYTF.

V usage is TRBV30 and J usage is TRBJ2-1, with TRBD1 matching 8 bases. J lost 6 bases, V lost 8 bases, and 6 bases had no gene match. The CDR3 contains 12 residues. Per germline, CDR1 GTSNPN and CDR2 SVGIG (reference sequence). CDR3 sequence reads: CARKTGGNEQFF. CDR3 in DNA: TGTGCCAGAAAAACAGGGGGCAATGAGCAGTTCTTC.

This clone was counted a single time. CDR3 coding DNA: TGCAGCGTTGCGCGTTCACGCTACGAGCAGTACTTC. This encodes CSVARSRYEQYF. The J gene is TRBJ2-7, the V gene TRBV29-1; no clear D. The V and J ends lost 4 bases and 3 bases respectively, with 10 bases between them. Germline values: CDR1 SQVTM, CDR2 ANQGSEA. The CDR3 is made up of 12 amino acids.

Only one count was recorded for this clone. This chain joins TRBV20-1 and TRBJ1-2; 8 nucleotides line up with TRBD1. The CDR3 is 11 residues long. CDR1 and CDR2 (germline): DFQATT, SNEGSKA (reference sequence). The V and J ends lost 6 bases and 6 bases, in that order; junction bases with no gene match: 3. CDR3 loop: CSAGTGNGYTF. For the CDR3, the DNA is TGCAGTGCCGGGACAGGCAATGGCTACACCTTC.

The chain links TRBV2 to TRBJ2-6; 9 bases agree with TRBD1. Germline CDR1 SNHLY, CDR2 FYNNEI. The CDR3 runs 18 residues. V lost 7 bases, J lost 0 bases, and 10 bases stayed unmatched. The CDR3 sequence: CASKGGQGISSGANVLTF. CDR3 coding DNA: TGTGCCAGCAAAGGAGGACAGGGGATAAGCTCTGGGGCCAACGTCCTGACTTTC. Based on the CDR3 plus reference TRBV2 and TRBJ2-6, the full variable domain is EPEVTQTPSHQVTQMGQEVILRCVPISNHLYFYWYRQILGQKVEFLVSFYNNEISEKSEIFDDQFSVERPDGSNFTLKIRSTKLEDSAMYFCASKGGQGISSGANVLTFGAGSRLTVL.

The chain has TRBV6-6 and TRBJ1-6; the D is unclear. This CDR3 contains 14 residues. Looked up from germline, CDR1 is MNHNY and CDR2 is SVGAGI (reference sequence). V was trimmed by 5 bases and J by 8 bases, leaving 13 bases between them. CDR3 bases: TGTGCCAGCAGTCAATCGGTGGTTGATTCACCCCTCCACTTT. This gives the protein CASSQSVVDSPLHF.

This clone occurred a few times. The chain is built from TRBV5-5 and TRBJ1-5; D is perhaps TRBD1 (5 bases). Between the trimmed V and J ends, which lost 2 bases and 0 bases, there was a span of 12 bases. The CDR3 length is 16 residues. Germline V gene lookup returns CDR1 SGHKS and CDR2 YYEKEE (reference sequence). The CDR3, as DNA: TGTGCCAGCAGCTTCGTCGGGGGGGATAGCAATCAGCCCCAGCATTTT. As protein: CASSFVGGDSNQPQHF.

In its sample, this clone was seen once. CDR3 DNA: TGTGCCAGCGGCGGGGGTGCAGATACGCAGTATTTT. Translation: CASGGGADTQYF. The chain carries TRBV25-1 and TRBJ2-3, with 7 bases aligning to TRBD2. Germline CDR1 and CDR2: MGHDK and SYGVNS. J gave up 4 bases and V 8 bases, and 3 bases lay outside the gene matches. The CDR3 is 12 amino acids.

The chain links TRBV11-3 to TRBJ2-3; D is unresolved. This CDR3 is 15 amino acids long. The germline V and J ends were trimmed by 0 bases and 3 bases, with 10 bases remaining between them. In germline, CDR1 is SGHNT, CDR2 YENEEA. The CDR3, as DNA: TGTGCCAGCAGCTTAGAGGCCAGACTTACAGATACGCAGTATTTT. It codes for CASSLEARLTDTQYF.

J is TRBJ2-3 and V is TRBV6-6, with 7 bases identical to TRBD2. The CDR3 runs 14 residues. Unmatched junction bases numbered 6, after V lost 5 bases and J lost 4 bases. Germline CDR1 is MNHNY and CDR2 is SVGAGI (reference sequence). The CDR3 nucleotides are TGTGCCAGCAGTAGGCTAGCGGATTCAGATACGCAGTATTTT. This encodes CASSRLADSDTQYF.

This clone has a handful of counts. DNA of the CDR3: TGTGCCAGCAGCCTGGGACAGGGTACGGATGGCTACACCTTC. Translation: CASSLGQGTDGYTF. The rearrangement uses TRBV7-2 and TRBJ1-2; TRBD1 matches 9 bases. Trimming removed 5 bases from V and 6 bases from J; junction bases left unmatched: 7. Germline CDR1 reads SGHTA; CDR2 reads FQGNSA. This CDR3 contains 14 residues.

This chain links TRBV4-1 with TRBJ2-2; weak D call: TRBD1 (6 bases). The V gene lost 2 bases and the J gene lost 4 bases, with 11 bases spanning the gap. Germline loops: CDR1 MGHRA, CDR2 YSYEKL. The CDR3 sequence is 15 residues long. The CDR3 region is CASSQWGPSTGELFF. The CDR3, as DNA: TGCGCCAGCAGCCAATGGGGGCCGAGCACCGGGGAGCTGTTTTTT.

V is TRBV9 and J is TRBJ2-7, with a tentative D call TRBD2 (7 bases). Per germline, CDR1 SGDLS and CDR2 YYNGEE. The CDR3 is 14 amino acids. V shed 0 bases and J shed 6 bases, with 13 bases lying between them. CDR3 in DNA: TGTGCCAGCAGCGTAGGTGGGGGGGCTGTCGAGCAGTACTTC. Its translation is CASSVGGGAVEQYF.

This chain links TRBV5-1 with TRBJ1-2; 9 bases are shared with TRBD1. The length of the CDR3 is 13 residues. Germline trimming cut 4 bases from V and 8 bases from J; bases unmatched to any gene: 6. Germline assignment: CDR1 SGHRS and CDR2 YFSETQ. This CDR3 reads CASSPGTGRGYTF. CDR3 in DNA: TGCGCCAGCAGCCCGGGGACAGGGCGCGGCTACACCTTC.

The gene calls are TRBV27 and TRBJ2-1; the match to TRBD2 covers 9 bases. CDR1 is MNHEY and CDR2 is SMNVEV in the germline V gene (reference sequence). The J segment lost 9 bases and the V segment lost 7 bases, leaving 10 bases of the junction unmatched. The CDR3 loop spans 14 amino acids. For the CDR3, the DNA is TGTGCCAGCATGAAGGCTAGCGGGAATGGTGAGCAGTTCTTC. Translation: CASMKASGNGEQFF.

V and J are TRBV6-1 and TRBJ1-2; D is undetermined. CDR3 size: 15 residues. Per germline, CDR1 MNHNS and CDR2 SASEGT. The V and J ends lost 0 bases and 7 bases respectively, with 15 bases between them. The CDR3 DNA follows: TGTGCCAGCAGTGAAGCCGAGGGCGGCGGCGGTGGCTACACCTTC. This codes for CASSEAEGGGGGYTF.